This entry is about one TCR beta chain. What it binds is not known. This sample was taken from a study of lymphopenia after photon versus proton radiotherapy. The CDR3 loop spans 17 amino acids. After removal of 6 bases from V and 4 bases from J, the junction contained 9 bases not matched to a gene. Germline values: CDR1 LNHDA, CDR2 SQIVND (reference sequence). Study-wide results and caveats: Relative stability marked proton patients; photon patients lost diversity and naive cells.

The method was immunoSEQ multiplex PCR; TCRdb's version includes in-frame clones alone and lacks a portion of them. The data contain 30,000 to 45,000 clones, more than 85% of them singletons. Specimen: peripheral blood, collected from a patient treated with photon-based radiotherapy. The V gene is TRBV19, the J gene TRBJ2-1, with 13 bases identical to TRBD2. The sequence was collected from a man in his sixties with cholangiocarcinoma. The CDR3 DNA reads as TGTGCCAGTAGCCGTACTAGCGGGAGGGACCGGTACAATGAGCAGTTCTTC. It is translated as CASSRTSGRDRYNEQFF.